The next 30 T cell receptor beta chains were all read from a single sample in a study of blood T cell repertoires in COVID-19. Generated by immunoSEQ multiplex PCR, the TCRdb table keeps only in-frame clones and is missing some. The table records some 200,000 clones, 75% to 85% of them present only once. Sequencing was performed on peripheral blood. The receptors stem from a woman in her 70s with COVID-19, enrolled during active disease.

To note about this clone: Distinct nucleotide sequences in the sample also encode this CDR3. The chain recombines TRBV7-2 with TRBJ2-7, with 14 bases that match TRBD2. This CDR3 region has 17 residues. V gave up 1 base and J gave up 0 bases; unmatched junction bases: 2. Germline V gene sequence: CDR1 SGHTA, CDR2 FQGNSA. In DNA, the CDR3 is TGTGCCAGCAGCTTAGGACTAGCGGGAGGGATCTCCTACGAGCAGTACTTC. It encodes CASSLGLAGGISYEQYF. Filled out from reference TRBV7-2 and TRBJ2-7, the complete variable domain reads GAGVSQSPSNKVTEKGKDVELRCDPISGHTALYWYRQSLGQGLEFLIYFQGNSAPDKSGLPSDRFSAERTGGSVSTLTIQRTQQEDSAVYLCASSLGLAGGISYEQYFGPGTRLTVT.

Points on this clone: Other DNA sequences of this sample code for an identical CDR3. This chain links TRBV6-1 with TRBJ1-2; D is unresolved. This CDR3 region has 12 residues. The V end was cut by 2 bases, the J end by 5 bases, with 6 bases between. Germline assignment: CDR1 MNHNS and CDR2 SASEGT. The CDR3 region is CASSETGYGYTF. As DNA, the CDR3 is TGTGCCAGCAGTGAAACGGGGTATGGCTACACCTTC.

This clone was recorded only once. The chain combines TRBV6-5 with TRBJ2-7; TRBD1 is a possible D gene (6 bases). With 6 bases removed from V and 0 bases from J, the gap between germline ends came to 15 bases. Germline V lookup: CDR1 MNHEY, CDR2 SVGAGI. The CDR3 is made up of 15 amino acids. Written as DNA, the CDR3 is TGTGCCAGCAGCCTACAGGGCATTAGCTCCTACGAGCAGTACTTC. It is translated as CASSLQGISSYEQYF.

The V call is TRBV6-6, the J call TRBJ1-5; no clear D. Germline lookup yields CDR1 MNHNY and CDR2 SVGAGI (reference sequence). This CDR3 spans 14 amino acids. The V end was cut by 6 bases, the J end by 3 bases, with 12 bases between. DNA for the CDR3: TGTGCCAGCAGCCCCGCAGGTTTCAATCAGCCCCAGCATTTT. It specifies CASSPAGFNQPQHF.

The V call is TRBV11-3, the J call TRBJ2-3; 10 positions match TRBD2. The CDR3 is 18 amino acids. Germline V gene data show CDR1 as SGHNT and CDR2 as YENEEA. V was clipped by 5 bases and J by 5 bases; unmatched bases: 16. Written as DNA, the CDR3 is TGTGCCAGCAGCCCCGGGGTGAGCGGGAGGGCCGGAGTAGATACGCAGTATTTT. This sequence encodes CASSPGVSGRAGVDTQYF.

The chain links TRBV5-5 to TRBJ1-5, with TRBD1 identical over 7 bases. V lost 4 bases and J lost 1; bases outside the gene matches: 8. CDR3 length: 16 residues. Germline CDR1 reads SGHKS; CDR2 reads YYEKEE (reference sequence). The CDR3 loop is CASSPQGERSNQPQHF. The CDR3 DNA reads as TGTGCCAGCAGCCCCCAGGGGGAAAGGAGCAATCAGCCCCAGCATTTT.

The chain recombines TRBV10-3 with TRBJ2-1; 10 positions match TRBD2. Germline V lookup: CDR1 ENHRY, CDR2 SYGVKD. Trimming at V came to 9 bases and at J to 10 bases, leaving 6 bases not matched to a gene. The CDR3 is made up of 12 amino acids. The CDR3 nucleotides read TGTGCCATAGCGGGAGGGCCTGAGGAGCAGTTCTTC. Protein product: CAIAGGPEEQFF.

The genes are TRBV9 and TRBJ1-3; weak D call: TRBD1 (5 bases). Germline CDR1 reads SGDLS; CDR2 reads YYNGEE. Trimming removed 0 bases at V and 4 bases at J, with 11 bases between. The CDR3 extends over 15 amino acids. The CDR3 DNA reads TGTGCCAGCAGCGTAGGGGCCAGGGCAGGAAACACCATATATTTT. Translation: CASSVGARAGNTIYF.

The genes are TRBV10-3 and TRBJ2-7, with 11 bases matching TRBD2. CDR3 length: 14 amino acids. CDR1 and CDR2 (germline): ENHRY, SYGVKD. Trimming removed 7 bases from V and 1 base from J; junction bases left unmatched: 3. CDR3 in amino acids: CAIKLAGESYEQYF. As DNA, the CDR3 is TGTGCCATCAAACTAGCGGGGGAGTCCTACGAGCAGTACTTC.

The rearrangement uses TRBV12-5 and TRBJ1-6, with D possibly matching TRBD1 (5 bases). V shed 6 bases and J shed 6 bases, with 15 bases lying between them. Per the germline V gene, CDR1 is LGHNT and CDR2 is FRNRAP. The CDR3 is 15 residues long. The CDR3 sequence: CASGSGALRNSPLHF. The CDR3, as DNA: TGTGCTAGTGGGAGCGGGGCTCTTCGTAATTCACCCCTCCACTTT. Using reference TRBV12-5 and TRBJ1-6 for the parts outside the CDR3, the full variable domain is DARVTQTPRHKVTEMGQEVTMRCQPILGHNTVFWYRQTMMQGLELLAYFRNRAPLDDSGMPKDRFSAEMPDATLATLKIQPSEPRDSAVYFCASGSGALRNSPLHFGNGTRLTVT.

This rearrangement joins TRBV5-4 to TRBJ2-4, with D maybe TRBD1 (5 bases). Trimming stripped 0 bases from V and 1 base from J, with 8 bases between. The CDR3 spans 15 residues. Germline lookup yields CDR1 SGHNT and CDR2 YYREEE (reference sequence). The DNA for the CDR3 is TGTGCCAGCAGCTTGGAAGGGGTTGCCAAAAACATTCAGTACTTC. As protein: CASSLEGVAKNIQYF.

V is TRBV7-9 and J is TRBJ1-3; the D is unclear. Trimming took off 1 base at V and 5 bases at J, with 6 bases between the two ends. CDR3 length equals 13 residues. CDR1 and CDR2 (germline): SEHNR, FQNEAQ (reference sequence). CDR3 loop: CASSLDSRNTIYF. CDR3 DNA sequence: TGTGCCAGCAGCTTAGACAGTCGAAACACCATATATTTT.

V and J are TRBV4-3 and TRBJ2-1; 12 bases match TRBD2. CDR3 length equals 17 residues. Germline values: CDR1 LGHNA, CDR2 YSLEER. Trimming cost V 1 base and J 7 bases; bases outside gene matches: 8. The CDR3 coding sequence is TGCGCCAGCAGCCAAGGTTTGCGGACTAGCGGGAAGAATGAGCAGTTCTTC. It translates to CASSQGLRTSGKNEQFF.

The V call is TRBV7-9, the J call TRBJ2-6, with unresolved D. The germline CDR1 and CDR2 sequences are SEHNR and FQNEAQ (reference sequence). The CDR3 spans 17 residues. With 5 bases removed from V and 1 base from J, the gap between germline ends came to 15 bases. CDR3 amino acids: CASSPPRYISGANVLTF. CDR3 nucleotides: TGTGCCAGCAGCCCCCCGAGATATATATCTGGGGCCAACGTCCTGACTTTC.

The chain links TRBV27 to TRBJ1-5; 7 nucleotides agree with TRBD1. The V segment lost 6 bases and the J segment 2 bases; nucleotides outside the gene matches: 7. Germline-derived CDR1 and CDR2 are MNHEY and SMNVEV (reference sequence). This CDR3 region has 15 residues. In DNA form, the CDR3 reads TGTGCCAGCAGCCTTACAGGGGAGGGCAATCAGCCCCAGCATTTT. Translating gives CASSLTGEGNQPQHF.

This clone was observed a few times. The CDR3 nucleotides read TGTGCCAGCAGCTTAGATCGACGGGACTATGGCTACACCTTC. It is translated as CASSLDRRDYGYTF. This chain uses TRBV11-3 with TRBJ1-2, with no clear D. Trimming left V 0 bases short and J 3 bases short, with 8 bases between. CDR3 size: 14 residues. Germline CDR1 is SGHNT and CDR2 is YENEEA.

This sequence joins TRBV18 and TRBJ1-3; 7 nucleotides agree with TRBD1. CDR3 length: 16 amino acids. V trimming: 3 bases; J trimming: 1 base; junction bases outside the gene matches: 6. The V gene's germline CDR1 is KGHSH and CDR2 LQKENI. As DNA, the CDR3 is TGTGCCAGCTCACCTCCGGGACAGCTTTCTGGAAACACCATATATTTT. This translates into CASSPPGQLSGNTIYF.

The rearrangement links TRBV6-5 to TRBJ1-1; a possible D gene is TRBD1 (5 bases). Germline CDR1 MNHEY, CDR2 SVGAGI. There are 14 residues in the CDR3. The V end was cut by 8 bases, the J end by 6 bases, with 19 bases between. The chain's CDR3 is CASHAGGRVSEAFF. Written as DNA, the CDR3 is TGTGCCAGCCACGCGGGGGGTAGGGTTTCTGAAGCTTTCTTT.

The chain links TRBV29-1 to TRBJ1-1; 7 nucleotides match TRBD1. The junction had 8 bases not matched to a gene; V was cut back by 4 bases and J by 0 bases. Germline assignment: CDR1 SQVTM and CDR2 ANQGSEA. This CDR3 has 15 amino acids. The CDR3 sequence: CSVGQGGIMNTEAFF. The CDR3 region has the DNA TGCAGCGTTGGCCAGGGGGGCATTATGAACACTGAAGCTTTCTTT.

In nucleotides, the CDR3 is TGTGCCACCAGGAGGGCCGACGGGGAGCTGTTTTTT. As protein: CATRRADGELFF. This chain joins TRBV24-1 and TRBJ2-2, with D possibly matching TRBD2 (5 bases). This CDR3 is built from 12 residues. Germline lookup yields CDR1 KGHDR and CDR2 SFDVKD. Trimming took off 7 bases at V and 7 bases at J, with 9 bases between the two ends.

J is TRBJ2-5 and V is TRBV7-2; D is possibly TRBD2 (6 bases). CDR1 is SGHTA and CDR2 is FQGNSA in the germline V gene. The V gene lost 1 base and the J gene lost 1 base, with 7 bases spanning the gap. The CDR3 is made up of 14 amino acids. The CDR3 is CASSLGGTQETQYF. The CDR3 coding sequence is TGTGCCAGCAGCTTAGGCGGGACCCAAGAGACCCAGTACTTC.

The J gene is TRBJ2-3, the V gene TRBV4-2, with 16 bases matching TRBD2. J was trimmed by 3 bases and V by 4 bases; bases with no gene match: 7. Germline V CDR1 and CDR2: LGHNA, YNFKEQ. This CDR3 is 18 amino acids long. CDR3 sequence: CASSLTGTSGGATDTQYF. In DNA, the CDR3 is TGTGCCAGCAGCCTTACCGGGACTAGCGGGGGGGCAACAGATACGCAGTATTTT.

The chain links TRBV5-8 to TRBJ2-3; TRBD1 agrees at 9 bases. Germline values: CDR1 SGHTS, CDR2 YDEGEE. The V gene end was trimmed by 1 base and the J gene end by 0 bases; junction bases not matched to a gene: 0. The CDR3 has 15 residues. CDR3 region: CASSLTGGSTDTQYF. In DNA form, the CDR3 reads TGTGCCAGCAGCTTGACAGGGGGCAGCACAGATACGCAGTATTTT.

The V gene is TRBV5-1, the J gene TRBJ1-1; 10 nucleotides agree with TRBD1. The CDR3 is made up of 14 amino acids. Per germline, CDR1 SGHRS and CDR2 YFSETQ. Trimming took 3 bases from V and 3 from J; bases not matched to a gene: 2. The DNA for the CDR3 is TGCGCCAGCAGCTGGACAGGGGGGGACACTGAAGCTTTCTTT. Its translation: CASSWTGGDTEAFF. The whole variable domain, filled in from reference TRBV5-1 and TRBJ1-1, reads KAGVTQTPRYLIKTRGQQVTLSCSPISGHRSVSWYQQTPGQGLQFLFEYFSETQRNKGNFPGRFSGRQFSNSRSEMNVSTLELGDSALYLCASSWTGGDTEAFFGQGTRLTVV.

This chain connects TRBV2 to TRBJ1-3, with D unclear. The length of the CDR3 is 12 residues. V lost 3 bases, J lost 4 bases, and 4 bases lay in between. Germline values: CDR1 SNHLY, CDR2 FYNNEI. The CDR3 DNA reads as TGTGCCAGCAGTGAGACAGGAAACACCATATATTTT. This translates into CASSETGNTIYF.

V usage is TRBV6-5 and J usage is TRBJ2-2; TRBD1 is a possible D gene (5 bases). Trimming left V 7 bases short and J 3 bases short, with 9 bases between. Germline V gene lookup returns CDR1 MNHEY and CDR2 SVGAGI. The CDR3 spans 13 residues. The CDR3 nucleotides read TGTGCCAGCACAGACAGATACACCGGGGAGCTGTTTTTT. It encodes CASTDRYTGELFF.

V gene TRBV3-1 (or the pseudogene TRBV3-2) combines with J gene TRBJ2-7, with 8 bases identical to TRBD1. The germline V gene has CDR1 LGHDT and CDR2 YNNKEL (reference sequence). This CDR3 comprises 19 residues. V trimming: 0 bases; J trimming: 1 base; junction bases outside the gene matches: 14. CDR3 loop: CASSQDHPLGTGISYEQYF. In DNA, the CDR3 is TGTGCCAGCAGCCAAGATCACCCTTTAGGGACAGGTATTTCCTACGAGCAGTACTTC.

V usage is TRBV30 and J usage is TRBJ1-2; TRBD1 aligns across 8 bases. J lost 1 base, V lost 6 bases, and 7 bases had no gene match. Germline-derived CDR1 and CDR2 are GTSNPN and SVGIG (reference sequence). The CDR3 contains 14 residues. The CDR3 region has the DNA TGTGCCTGCCTTTCAGGGGGCCGTAACTATGGCTACACCTTC. This codes for CACLSGGRNYGYTF.

The chain has TRBV6-6 and TRBJ2-5, with D possibly TRBD2 on 5 matching bases. The length of the CDR3 is 13 residues. The V end was cut by 9 bases, the J end by 0 bases, with 11 bases between. Germline V lookup: CDR1 MNHNY, CDR2 SVGAGI (reference sequence). The CDR3 bases are TGTGCCAGTATGGAGCGGTACCAAGAGACCCAGTACTTC. Its translation: CASMERYQETQYF.

The chain combines TRBV4-3 with TRBJ1-2, with a possible D match to TRBD1 (5 bases). The V end was cut by 0 bases, the J end by 5 bases, with 13 bases between. Looked up from germline, CDR1 is LGHNA and CDR2 is YSLEER. CDR3 length: 15 amino acids. CDR3 amino acids: CASSQDQGSNYGYTF. The CDR3 bases are TGCGCCAGCAGCCAAGATCAGGGTAGTAATTATGGCTACACCTTC.